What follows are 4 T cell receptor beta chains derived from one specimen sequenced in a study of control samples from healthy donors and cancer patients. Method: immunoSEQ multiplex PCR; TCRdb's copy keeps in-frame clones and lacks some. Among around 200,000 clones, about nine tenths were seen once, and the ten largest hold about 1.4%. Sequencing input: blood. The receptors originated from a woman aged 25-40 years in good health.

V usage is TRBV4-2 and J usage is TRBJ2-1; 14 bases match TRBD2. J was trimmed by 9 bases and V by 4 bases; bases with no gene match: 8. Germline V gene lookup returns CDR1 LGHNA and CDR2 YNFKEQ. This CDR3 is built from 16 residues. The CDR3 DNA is TGTGCCAGCAGCCTAACGACTAGCGGGGGGGCTTTTGAGCAGTTCTTC. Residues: CASSLTTSGGAFEQFF.

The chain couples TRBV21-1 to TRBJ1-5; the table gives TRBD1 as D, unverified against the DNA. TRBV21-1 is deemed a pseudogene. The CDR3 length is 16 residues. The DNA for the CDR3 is TGTGCCAGCAGCAAGTTAAACAGGGGCAGCAATCAGCCCCAGCATTTT. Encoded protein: CASSKLNRGSNQPQHF.

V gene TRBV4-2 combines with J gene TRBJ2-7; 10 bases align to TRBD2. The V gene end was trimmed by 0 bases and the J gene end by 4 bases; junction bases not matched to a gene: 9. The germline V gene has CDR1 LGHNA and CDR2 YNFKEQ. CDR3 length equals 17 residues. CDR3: CASSQDILAGIFYEQYF. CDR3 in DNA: TGTGCCAGCAGCCAAGATATACTAGCGGGAATATTTTACGAGCAGTACTTC.

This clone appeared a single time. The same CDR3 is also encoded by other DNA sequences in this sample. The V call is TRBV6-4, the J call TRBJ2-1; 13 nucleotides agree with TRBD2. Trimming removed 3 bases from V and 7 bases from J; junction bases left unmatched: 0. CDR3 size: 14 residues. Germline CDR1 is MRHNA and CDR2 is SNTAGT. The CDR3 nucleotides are TGTGCCAGCAGTGAGGGACTAGCGGGGAATGAGCAGTTCTTC. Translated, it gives CASSEGLAGNEQFF.